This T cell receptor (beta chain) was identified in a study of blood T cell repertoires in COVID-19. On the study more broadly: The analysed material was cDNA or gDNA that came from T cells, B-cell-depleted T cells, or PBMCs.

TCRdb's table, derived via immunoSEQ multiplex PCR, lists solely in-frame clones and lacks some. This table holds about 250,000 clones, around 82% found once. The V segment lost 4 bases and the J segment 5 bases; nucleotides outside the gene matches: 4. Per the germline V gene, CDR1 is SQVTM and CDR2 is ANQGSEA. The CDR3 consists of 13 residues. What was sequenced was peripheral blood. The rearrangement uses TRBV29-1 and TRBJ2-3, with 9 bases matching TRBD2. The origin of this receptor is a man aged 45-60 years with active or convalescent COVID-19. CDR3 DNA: TGCAGCGTTGTAGAAGCGGGGGGAGATACGCAGTATTTT. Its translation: CSVVEAGGDTQYF.